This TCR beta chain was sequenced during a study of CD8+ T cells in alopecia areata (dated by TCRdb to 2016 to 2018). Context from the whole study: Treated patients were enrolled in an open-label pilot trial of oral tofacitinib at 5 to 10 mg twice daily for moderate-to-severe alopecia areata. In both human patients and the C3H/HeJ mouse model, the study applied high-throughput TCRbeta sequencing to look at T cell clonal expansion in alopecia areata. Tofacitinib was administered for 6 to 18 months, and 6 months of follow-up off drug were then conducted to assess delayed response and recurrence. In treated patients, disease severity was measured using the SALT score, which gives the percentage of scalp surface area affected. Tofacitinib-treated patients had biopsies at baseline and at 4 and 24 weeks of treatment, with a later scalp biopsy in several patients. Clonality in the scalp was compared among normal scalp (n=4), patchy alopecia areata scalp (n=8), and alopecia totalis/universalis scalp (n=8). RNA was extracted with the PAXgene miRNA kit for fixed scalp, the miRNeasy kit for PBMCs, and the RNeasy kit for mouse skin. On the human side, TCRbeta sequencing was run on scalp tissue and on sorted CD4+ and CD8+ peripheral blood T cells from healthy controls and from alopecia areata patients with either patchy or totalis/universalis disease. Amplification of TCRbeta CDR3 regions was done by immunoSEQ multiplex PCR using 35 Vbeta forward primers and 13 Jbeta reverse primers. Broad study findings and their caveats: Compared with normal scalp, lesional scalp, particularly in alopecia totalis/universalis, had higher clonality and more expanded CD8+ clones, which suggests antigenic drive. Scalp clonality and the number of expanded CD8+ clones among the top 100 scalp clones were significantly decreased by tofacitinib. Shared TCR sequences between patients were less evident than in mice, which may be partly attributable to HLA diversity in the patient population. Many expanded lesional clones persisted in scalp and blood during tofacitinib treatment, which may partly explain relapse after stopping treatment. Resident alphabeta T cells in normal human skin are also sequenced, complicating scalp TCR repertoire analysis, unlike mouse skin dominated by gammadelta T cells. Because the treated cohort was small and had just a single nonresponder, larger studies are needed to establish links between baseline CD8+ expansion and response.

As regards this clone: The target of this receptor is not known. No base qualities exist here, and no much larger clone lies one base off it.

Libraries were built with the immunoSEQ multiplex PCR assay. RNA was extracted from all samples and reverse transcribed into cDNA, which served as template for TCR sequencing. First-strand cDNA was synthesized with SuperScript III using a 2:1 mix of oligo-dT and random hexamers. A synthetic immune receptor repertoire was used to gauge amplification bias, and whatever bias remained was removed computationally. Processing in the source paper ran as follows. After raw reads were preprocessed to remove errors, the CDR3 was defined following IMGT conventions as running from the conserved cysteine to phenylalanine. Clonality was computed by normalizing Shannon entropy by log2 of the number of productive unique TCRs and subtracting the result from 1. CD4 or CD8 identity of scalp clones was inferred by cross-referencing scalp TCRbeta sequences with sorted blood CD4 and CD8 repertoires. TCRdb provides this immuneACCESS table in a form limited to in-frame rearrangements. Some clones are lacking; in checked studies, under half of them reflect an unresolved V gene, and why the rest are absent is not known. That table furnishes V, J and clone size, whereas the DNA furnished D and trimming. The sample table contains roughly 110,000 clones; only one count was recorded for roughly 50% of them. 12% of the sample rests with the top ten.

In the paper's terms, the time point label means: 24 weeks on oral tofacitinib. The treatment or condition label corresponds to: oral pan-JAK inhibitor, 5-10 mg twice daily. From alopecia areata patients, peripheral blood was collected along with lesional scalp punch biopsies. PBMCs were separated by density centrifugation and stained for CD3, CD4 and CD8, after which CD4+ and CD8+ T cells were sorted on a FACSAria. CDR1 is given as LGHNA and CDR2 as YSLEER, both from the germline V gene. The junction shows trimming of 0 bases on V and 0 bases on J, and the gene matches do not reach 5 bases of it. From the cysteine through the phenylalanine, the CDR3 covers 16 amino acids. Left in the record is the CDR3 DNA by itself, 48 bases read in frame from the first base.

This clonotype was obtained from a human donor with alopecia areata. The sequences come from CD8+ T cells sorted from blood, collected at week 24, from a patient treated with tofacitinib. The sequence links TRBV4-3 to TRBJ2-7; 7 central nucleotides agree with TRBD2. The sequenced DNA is TGCGCCAGCAGCCAAGAATTGGGACTAAACTCCTACGAGCAGTACTTC. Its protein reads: CASSQELGLNSYEQYF.